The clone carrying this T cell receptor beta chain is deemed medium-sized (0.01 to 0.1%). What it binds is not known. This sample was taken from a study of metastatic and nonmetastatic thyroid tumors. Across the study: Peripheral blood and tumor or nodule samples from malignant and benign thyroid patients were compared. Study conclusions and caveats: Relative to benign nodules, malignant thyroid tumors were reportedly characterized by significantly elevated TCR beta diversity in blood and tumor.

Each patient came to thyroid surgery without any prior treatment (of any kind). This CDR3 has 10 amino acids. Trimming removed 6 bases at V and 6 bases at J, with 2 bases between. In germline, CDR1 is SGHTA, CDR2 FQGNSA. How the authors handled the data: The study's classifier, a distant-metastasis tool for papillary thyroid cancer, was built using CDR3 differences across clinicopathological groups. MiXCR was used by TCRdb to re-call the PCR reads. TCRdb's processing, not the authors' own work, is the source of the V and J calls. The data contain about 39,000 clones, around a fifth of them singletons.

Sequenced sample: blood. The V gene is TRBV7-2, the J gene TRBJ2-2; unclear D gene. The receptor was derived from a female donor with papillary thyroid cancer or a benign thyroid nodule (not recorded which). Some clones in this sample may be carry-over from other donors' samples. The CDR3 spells CASRSGELFF. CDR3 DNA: TGTGCCAGCAGATCCGGGGAGCTGTTTTTT.